The 24 T cell receptor beta chains below all came from one sample that was sequenced in a study of cytomegalovirus exposure and HLA in healthy donors. Clones were sequenced by immunoSEQ multiplex PCR, and TCRdb holds only the in-frame ones, with some missing. The sample includes approximately 65,000 clones, around 93% of them seen just once. Sequences were obtained from PBMCs. These receptors originate from a woman between 18 and 29 years old in good health and CMV-seronegative.

The V gene is TRBV19, the J gene TRBJ1-6, with a weak D call TRBD1 (5 bases). The V gene lost 3 bases and the J gene lost 0 bases, with 15 bases spanning the gap. Looked up from germline, CDR1 is LNHDA and CDR2 is SQIVND (reference sequence). The CDR3 has 18 residues. The DNA for the CDR3 is TGTGCCAGTAGTATTAGTCCGGGACTGGGCTCCTATAATTCACCCCTCCACTTT. It translates to CASSISPGLGSYNSPLHF.

The chain recombines TRBV7-9 with TRBJ2-1, with TRBD2 matching over 10 bases. Germline assignment: CDR1 SEHNR and CDR2 FQNEAQ (reference sequence). The ends lost 4 bases at V and 3 bases at J; junction bases unmatched: 3. This CDR3 has 15 residues. CDR3 nucleotide sequence: TGTGCCAGCAGCTCACTAGCGGGGAACTACAATGAGCAGTTCTTC. Translated: CASSSLAGNYNEQFF.

This sequence joins TRBV30 and TRBJ2-7, with 8 bases identical to TRBD2. The CDR3 sequence is 13 residues long. Germline assignment: CDR1 GTSNPN and CDR2 SVGIG (reference sequence). The V and J ends lost 4 bases and 2 bases, in that order; junction bases with no gene match: 4. DNA of the CDR3: TGTGCCTGGAACGCGGGGGGCCCCTACGAGCAGTACTTC. Its translation is CAWNAGGPYEQYF.

CDR3 region: CASSLGLAGGFGRAETQYF. The CDR3 DNA sequence: TGTGCCAGCAGCCTAGGACTAGCGGGGGGGTTTGGGCGGGCGGAGACCCAGTACTTC. This chain connects TRBV7-2 to TRBJ2-5; 15 bases agree with TRBD2. The CDR3 runs 19 residues. Per the germline V gene, CDR1 is SGHTA and CDR2 is FQGNSA. The junction had 15 bases not matched to a gene; V was cut back by 5 bases and J by 5 bases.

This sequence joins TRBV27 and TRBJ2-3; TRBD2 aligns across 11 bases. The CDR3 has 15 amino acids. V shed 7 bases, J shed 1 base, and the junction held 4 bases outside the gene matches. The V gene's germline CDR1 is MNHEY and CDR2 SMNVEV (reference sequence). Here the CDR3 DNA reads TGTGCCAGCACCCCGGGACTAGCGGGCACAGATACGCAGTATTTT. The encoded protein is CASTPGLAGTDTQYF.

CDR3 DNA: TGTGCCAGCTACCGGGACAGGGTGTTCACTGAAGCTTTCTTT. Translation gives CASYRDRVFTEAFF. The rearrangement uses TRBV27 and TRBJ1-1, with TRBD1 identical over 9 bases. Per germline, CDR1 MNHEY and CDR2 SMNVEV (reference sequence). The CDR3 totals 14 residues. V dropped 8 bases and J dropped 4; count of bases not matched to a gene: 8.

The CDR3 DNA sequence: TGCGCCAGCAGCCGGACAGTGAACACTGAAGCTTTCTTT. This sequence encodes CASSRTVNTEAFF. The chain carries TRBV5-1 and TRBJ1-1; tentatively, D is TRBD1 (6 bases). The V gene's germline CDR1 is SGHRS and CDR2 YFSETQ. V lost 4 bases, J lost 0 bases, and 7 bases lay in between. CDR3 size: 13 residues.

The chain combines TRBV7-3 with TRBJ2-3, with D perhaps TRBD1 (6 bases). The CDR3 is 15 amino acids. V was shortened by 4 bases and J by 4 bases, with 15 bases between the two germline ends. Germline CDR1 and CDR2: SGHTA and FQGTGA. The CDR3 loop reads CASSSSNQGPDTQYF. DNA for the CDR3: TGTGCCAGCAGCTCCTCAAATCAGGGGCCAGATACGCAGTATTTT.

V gene TRBV10-3 combines with J gene TRBJ2-7; D may be TRBD1 (6 bases). Deletions cut 4 bases from V and 6 bases from J, with 13 bases between. CDR1 is ENHRY, CDR2 SYGVKD, per germline. The CDR3 spans 13 residues. In nucleotides, the CDR3 is TGTGCCATCAGTGGGGACACCCTAGGCGAGCAGTACTTC. Protein: CAISGDTLGEQYF.

The chain links TRBV5-5 to TRBJ2-1; 7 nucleotides align to TRBD2. Trimming removed 4 bases from V and 3 bases from J; junction bases left unmatched: 13. The germline V gene encodes CDR1 SGHKS and CDR2 YYEKEE (reference sequence). The CDR3 loop spans 17 amino acids. CDR3 region: CASSLVDLAELYNEQFF. CDR3 DNA: TGTGCCAGCAGCCTCGTTGACCTAGCGGAACTCTACAATGAGCAGTTCTTC.

The rearrangement uses TRBV5-1 and TRBJ2-2; 9 positions agree with TRBD1. Per the germline V gene, CDR1 is SGHRS and CDR2 is YFSETQ. J gave up 6 bases and V 3 bases, and 3 bases lay outside the gene matches. The CDR3 is made up of 14 amino acids. The chain's CDR3 is CASSSGQGAGELFF. The CDR3 region has the DNA TGCGCCAGCAGCTCGGGACAGGGCGCCGGGGAGCTGTTTTTT.

This clone was seen a handful of times. This chain joins TRBV9 and TRBJ2-1, with TRBD1 matching 9 bases. Germline values: CDR1 SGDLS, CDR2 YYNGEE. This CDR3 contains 14 residues. Losses at the gene ends were 0 bases for V and 7 bases for J; bases not matched to a gene: 2. CDR3 amino acids: CASSVAGQGNEQFF. In DNA, the CDR3 is TGTGCCAGCAGCGTAGCGGGACAGGGTAATGAGCAGTTCTTC.

The chain joins TRBV6-1 to TRBJ1-2; tentatively, D is TRBD1 (5 bases). The germline V gene has CDR1 MNHNS and CDR2 SASEGT. Trimming stripped 2 bases from V and 4 bases from J, with 8 bases between. CDR3 size: 13 residues. For the CDR3, the DNA is TGTGCCAGCAGTGAAATTCAGGGCTATGGCTACACCTTC. Encoded protein: CASSEIQGYGYTF.

This chain connects TRBV5-6 to TRBJ1-2, with D possibly being TRBD1 (6 bases). Germline CDR1 and CDR2: SGHDT and YYEEEE. V lost 2 bases and J lost 5, with 19 bases in between. The CDR3 covers 16 residues. CDR3 DNA sequence: TGTGCCAGCAGCTTATGGACAGTCATCAAGGGGTATGGCTACACCTTC. It codes for CASSLWTVIKGYGYTF.

Only one count was recorded for this clone. This chain uses TRBV7-9 with TRBJ2-1, with a possible D match to TRBD2 (6 bases). Looked up from germline, CDR1 is SEHNR and CDR2 is FQNEAQ (reference sequence). The CDR3 has 17 residues. Trimming stripped 4 bases from V and 0 bases from J, with 16 bases between. The CDR3 DNA reads as TGTGCCAGCAGCTATATGGGCGCCGGGAGCTCCTACAATGAGCAGTTCTTC. Residues: CASSYMGAGSSYNEQFF. The full variable domain, rest sourced from reference TRBV7-9 and TRBJ2-1, is DTGVSQNPRHKITKRGQNVTFRCDPISEHNRLYWYRQTLGQGPEFLTYFQNEAQLEKSRLLSDRFSAERPKGSFSTLEIQRTEQGDSAMYLCASSYMGAGSSYNEQFFGPGTRLTVL.

The chain couples TRBV5-4 to TRBJ1-1; D possibly corresponds to TRBD1 (6 bases). Germline lookup yields CDR1 SGHNT and CDR2 YYREEE (reference sequence). V lost 0 bases and J 4 bases, leaving 10 bases between the germline ends. The CDR3 is 14 residues long. CDR3 in amino acids: CASSLVRGATEAFF. DNA of the CDR3: TGTGCCAGCAGCTTGGTACGGGGGGCCACTGAAGCTTTCTTT.

The chain has TRBV6-5 and TRBJ2-5; TRBD1 might be the D (7 bases). The CDR3 length is 13 residues. The V gene lost 2 bases and the J gene lost 7 bases, with 11 bases spanning the gap. Germline-derived CDR1 and CDR2 are MNHEY and SVGAGI. DNA for the CDR3: TGTGCCAGCAGTTACAGTCAGGGGGGGACCCAGTACTTC. The encoded protein is CASSYSQGGTQYF.

The count of this clone is one. This sequence joins TRBV4-1 and TRBJ1-1, with D tentatively TRBD1 (6 bases). V was trimmed by 3 bases and J by 0 bases, leaving 17 bases between them. Germline V CDR1 and CDR2: MGHRA, YSYEKL. There are 17 residues in the CDR3. The CDR3 DNA reads as TGCGCCAGCAGCCACGACCGGGGGGGCAGGCTGAACACTGAAGCTTTCTTT. Encoded protein: CASSHDRGGRLNTEAFF.

A single count supports this clone. J is TRBJ2-6 and V is TRBV5-4; D may be TRBD2 (5 bases). Deletions cut 2 bases from V and 0 bases from J, with 12 bases between. The CDR3 length is 17 residues. Germline assignment: CDR1 SGHNT and CDR2 YYREEE (reference sequence). The CDR3 nucleotides are TGTGCCAGCAGCTTCCTGGACTCATTCTCTGGGGCCAACGTCCTGACTTTC. Protein: CASSFLDSFSGANVLTF.

The V and J genes are TRBV21-1 and TRBJ2-7; the table's D gene call, TRBD2, was not cross checked with the DNA. TRBV21-1 is deemed a pseudogene. The CDR3 contains 17 residues. The CDR3 sequence: CASSKARGGSRSYEQYF. Here the CDR3 DNA reads TGTGCCAGCAGCAAAGCAAGGGGAGGCAGCCGCTCCTACGAGCAGTACTTC.

The chain joins TRBV9 to TRBJ2-2; 14 positions agree with TRBD2. J lost 6 bases, V lost 3 bases, and 1 base had no gene match. The CDR3 length is 15 residues. Germline V lookup: CDR1 SGDLS, CDR2 YYNGEE. The CDR3 is CASSGGLAGAGELFF. The CDR3, as DNA: TGTGCCAGCAGCGGGGGACTAGCGGGAGCCGGGGAGCTGTTTTTT. The full variable domain, its missing parts supplied by reference TRBV9 and TRBJ2-2, is DSGVTQTPKHLITATGQRVTLRCSPRSGDLSVYWYQQSLDQGLQFLIQYYNGEERAKGNILERFSAQQFPDLHSELNLSSLELGDSALYFCASSGGLAGAGELFFGEGSRLTVL.

The chain couples TRBV5-4 to TRBJ1-1; the match to TRBD1 covers 7 bases. Germline V CDR1 and CDR2: SGHNT, YYREEE (reference sequence). J was trimmed by 11 bases and V by 0 bases; bases with no gene match: 16. This CDR3 is 16 amino acids long. The CDR3 DNA reads as TGTGCCAGCAGCTTGGGTGCAGGGGGGAATCGGCAAGAGGCTTTCTTT. It specifies CASSLGAGGNRQEAFF.

This clone appeared once. The gene calls are TRBV5-5 and TRBJ2-7; the D gene is possibly TRBD1 (5 bases). CDR3 length: 14 residues. V shed 0 bases and J shed 2 bases, with 9 bases lying between them. CDR1 is SGHKS and CDR2 is YYEKEE in the germline V gene (reference sequence). CDR3 nucleotide sequence: TGTGCCAGCAGCTTGGAAGGGGCCCCCTACGAGCAGTACTTC. Translated: CASSLEGAPYEQYF.

V and J are TRBV6-5 and TRBJ2-1; TRBD2 matches at 12 bases. The germline V gene has CDR1 MNHEY and CDR2 SVGAGI. The trim removed 6 bases at V and 9 bases at J, leaving 3 bases unmatched. The CDR3 is 13 amino acids. This CDR3 reads CASSLAGGIEQFF. CDR3 sequence (DNA): TGTGCCAGCAGCCTAGCGGGAGGGATTGAGCAGTTCTTC.